The sequence of this TCR beta chain was determined in a study of beta chain features in type 1 diabetes. Study results and limitations: Researchers could not determine here whether HLA type influences TCRB rearrangement. Although PCR might favor shorter templates, it would do so equally in patients and controls.

Each sorted fraction was over 95% pure. On this clone: Antigen specificity is unknown.

V lost 10 bases, J lost 3 bases, and 12 bases stayed unmatched. CDR1 is SNHLY and CDR2 is FYNNEI in the germline V gene. CDR3 size: 16 residues. The entirety of the isolated RNA underwent reverse transcription, so expressed TCRB transcripts were sequenced. Produced via immunoSEQ multiplex PCR; TCRdb's table is partial and in-frame only. The sample records roughly 150,000 clones, 11% being singletons. This receptor was identified in a man younger than 35 in good health. The V gene is TRBV2, the J gene TRBJ2-6; 7 bases map to TRBD2. The sequencing input was central memory CD4+ T cells from blood. The CDR3 reads CATPSGGLGGANVLTF. The CDR3 DNA follows: TGTGCCACCCCCTCGGGGGGACTGGGTGGGGCCAACGTCCTGACTTTC. The entire variable domain, with the rest obtained from reference TRBV2 and TRBJ2-6, is as follows: EPEVTQTPSHQVTQMGQEVILRCVPISNHLYFYWYRQILGQKVEFLVSFYNNEISEKSEIFDDQFSVERPDGSNFTLKIRSTKLEDSAMYFCATPSGGLGGANVLTFGAGSRLTVL.